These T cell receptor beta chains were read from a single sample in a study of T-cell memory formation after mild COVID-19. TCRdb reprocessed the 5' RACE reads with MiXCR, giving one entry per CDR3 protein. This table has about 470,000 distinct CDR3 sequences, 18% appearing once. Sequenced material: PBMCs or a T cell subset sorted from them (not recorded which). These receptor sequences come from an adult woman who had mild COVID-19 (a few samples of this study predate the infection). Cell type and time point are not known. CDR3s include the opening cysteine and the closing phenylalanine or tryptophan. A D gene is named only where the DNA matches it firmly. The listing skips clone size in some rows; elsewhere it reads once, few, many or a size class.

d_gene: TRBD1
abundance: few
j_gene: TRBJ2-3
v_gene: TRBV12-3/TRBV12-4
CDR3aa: CASRRDRGIDTQYF
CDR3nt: TGTGCCAGCAGACGAGACAGGGGGATAGATACGCAGTATTTT

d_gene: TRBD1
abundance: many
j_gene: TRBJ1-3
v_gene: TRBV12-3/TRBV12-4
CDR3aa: CATQGGPGNTIYF
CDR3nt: TGTGCCACCCAGGGGGGGCCTGGAAACACCATATATTTT

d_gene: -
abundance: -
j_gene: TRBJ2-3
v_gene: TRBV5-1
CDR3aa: CASSLVPPQADTQYF
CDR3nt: TGCGCCAGCAGCTTGGTGCCTCCTCAGGCAGATACGCAGTATTTT

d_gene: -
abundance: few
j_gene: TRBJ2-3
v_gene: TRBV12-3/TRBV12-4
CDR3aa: CASTFRQGGDTQYF
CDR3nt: TGTGCCAGCACCTTCCGACAGGGAGGAGATACGCAGTATTTT

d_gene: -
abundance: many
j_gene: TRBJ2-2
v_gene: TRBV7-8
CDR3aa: CASSLVQRGAVTGELFF
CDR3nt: TGTGCCAGCAGCTTAGTCCAACGGGGGGCTGTCACCGGGGAGCTGTTTTTT

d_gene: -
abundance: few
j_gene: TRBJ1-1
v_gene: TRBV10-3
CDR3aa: CASRGGQVNTEAFF
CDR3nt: TGTGCCAGTAGGGGGGGGCAGGTGAACACTGAAGCTTTCTTT

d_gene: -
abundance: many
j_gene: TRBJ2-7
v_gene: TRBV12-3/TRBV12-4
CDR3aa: CASSPRTFYEQYF
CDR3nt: TGTGCCAGCAGTCCTCGTACTTTCTACGAGCAGTACTTC

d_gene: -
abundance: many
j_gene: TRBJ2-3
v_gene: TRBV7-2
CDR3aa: CASSLGTSADTQYF
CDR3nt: TGTGCCAGCAGCTTAGGGACAAGCGCAGATACGCAGTATTTT

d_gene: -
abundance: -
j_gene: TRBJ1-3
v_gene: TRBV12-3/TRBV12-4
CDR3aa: CASSYWGSGNTIYF
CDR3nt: TGTGCCAGCAGTTATTGGGGCTCTGGAAACACCATATATTTT

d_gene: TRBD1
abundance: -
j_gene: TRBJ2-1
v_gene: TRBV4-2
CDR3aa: CASSHGTGGNEQFF
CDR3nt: TGTGCCAGCAGCCATGGGACAGGAGGCAATGAGCAGTTCTTC

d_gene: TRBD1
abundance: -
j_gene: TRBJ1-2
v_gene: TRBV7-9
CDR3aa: CASSGSGTGAYGYTF
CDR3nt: TGTGCCAGCAGCGGCTCCGGGACAGGGGCTTATGGCTACACCTTC

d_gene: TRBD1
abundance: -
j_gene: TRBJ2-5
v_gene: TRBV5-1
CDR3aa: CASSLGLRDREETQYF
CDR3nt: TGCGCCAGCAGCCTGGGCCTCCGGGACAGAGAAGAGACCCAGTACTTC

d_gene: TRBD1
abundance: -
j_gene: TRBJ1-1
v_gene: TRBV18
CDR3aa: CASSPPVQGVNTEAFF
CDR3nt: TGTGCCAGCTCACCACCAGTACAGGGGGTGAACACTGAAGCTTTCTTT

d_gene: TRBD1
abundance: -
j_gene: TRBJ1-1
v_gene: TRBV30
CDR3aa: CAWSGRDRGRMNTEAFF
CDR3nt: TGTGCCTGGAGTGGCCGGGACAGGGGGAGGATGAACACTGAAGCTTTCTTT

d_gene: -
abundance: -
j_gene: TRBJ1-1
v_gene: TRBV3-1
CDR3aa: CASSQVYIEAFF
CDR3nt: TGTGCCAGCAGCCAAGTATACATTGAAGCTTTCTTT

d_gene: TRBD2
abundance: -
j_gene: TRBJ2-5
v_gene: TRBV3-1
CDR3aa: CASSPGTSGGTQYF
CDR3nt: TGTGCCAGCAGCCCAGGGACTAGCGGGGGTACCCAGTACTTC

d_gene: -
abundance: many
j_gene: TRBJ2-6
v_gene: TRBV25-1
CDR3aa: CASSTAYSGANVLTF
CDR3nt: TGTGCCAGCAGCACAGCGTACTCTGGGGCCAACGTCCTGACTTTC

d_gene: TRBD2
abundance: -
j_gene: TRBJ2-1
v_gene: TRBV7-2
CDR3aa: CASSLQLAVYNEQFF
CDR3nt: TGTGCCAGCAGCTTACAACTAGCGGTTTACAATGAGCAGTTCTTC

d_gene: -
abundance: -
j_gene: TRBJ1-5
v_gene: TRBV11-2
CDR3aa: CASSFPGLGQPQHF
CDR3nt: TGTGCCAGCAGCTTCCCCGGCCTCGGGCAGCCCCAGCATTTT

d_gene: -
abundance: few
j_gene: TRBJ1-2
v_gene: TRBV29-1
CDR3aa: CSVGDLASGYTF
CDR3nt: TGCAGCGTTGGCGATCTGGCGAGTGGCTACACCTTC

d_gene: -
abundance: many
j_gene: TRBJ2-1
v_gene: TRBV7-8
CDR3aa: CASSLGRLNQGEQFF
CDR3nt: TGTGCCAGCAGCTTAGGTAGGCTAAACCAAGGCGAGCAGTTCTTC

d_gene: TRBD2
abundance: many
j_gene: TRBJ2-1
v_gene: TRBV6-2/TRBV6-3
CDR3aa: CASSKGLGGDEQFF
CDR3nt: TGTGCCAGCAGTAAGGGACTAGGTGGGGATGAGCAGTTCTTC

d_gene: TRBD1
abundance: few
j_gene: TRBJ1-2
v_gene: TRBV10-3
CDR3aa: CAISESSGGTFYGYTF
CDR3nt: TGTGCCATCAGTGAAAGCTCAGGGGGAACGTTTTATGGCTACACCTTC

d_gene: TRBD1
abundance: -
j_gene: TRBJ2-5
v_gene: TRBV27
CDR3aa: CASMQLGGQGVPQYF
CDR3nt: TGTGCCAGCATGCAGTTAGGCGGACAGGGGGTCCCCCAGTACTTC

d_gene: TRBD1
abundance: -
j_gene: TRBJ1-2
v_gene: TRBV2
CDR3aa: CASIEGRQGWTYGYTF
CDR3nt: TGTGCCAGCATCGAGGGGAGACAGGGGTGGACCTATGGCTACACCTTC

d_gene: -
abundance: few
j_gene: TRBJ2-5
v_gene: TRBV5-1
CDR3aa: CASSDGQFQETQYF
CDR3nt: TGCGCCAGCAGCGATGGACAGTTCCAAGAGACCCAGTACTTC

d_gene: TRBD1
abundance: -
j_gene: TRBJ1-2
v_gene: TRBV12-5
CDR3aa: CASGLVPGQGNYGYTF
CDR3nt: TGTGCTAGTGGTTTGGTACCAGGACAGGGGAACTATGGCTACACCTTC

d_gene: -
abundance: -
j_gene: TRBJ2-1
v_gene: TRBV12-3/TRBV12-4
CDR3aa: CASSGLKGYNEQFF
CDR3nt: TGTGCCAGCAGTGGATTAAAGGGTTACAATGAGCAGTTCTTC

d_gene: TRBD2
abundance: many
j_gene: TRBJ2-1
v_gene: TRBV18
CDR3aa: CASSPMTSGANEQFF
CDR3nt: TGTGCCAGCTCACCTATGACTAGCGGGGCAAATGAGCAGTTCTTC

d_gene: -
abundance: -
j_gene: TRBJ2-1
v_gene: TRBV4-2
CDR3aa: CASSHAGGGVQFF
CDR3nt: TGTGCCAGCAGCCACGCTGGAGGCGGTGTGCAGTTCTTC

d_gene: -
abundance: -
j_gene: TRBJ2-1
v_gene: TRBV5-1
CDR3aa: CASSFSGLSSYNEQFF
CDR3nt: TGCGCCAGCAGCTTTTCGGGACTCAGCTCCTACAATGAGCAGTTCTTC

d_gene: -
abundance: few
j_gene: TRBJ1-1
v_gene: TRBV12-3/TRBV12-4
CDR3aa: CASSLQGGGAEAFF
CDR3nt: TGTGCCAGCAGTCTACAGGGTGGTGGGGCTGAAGCTTTCTTT

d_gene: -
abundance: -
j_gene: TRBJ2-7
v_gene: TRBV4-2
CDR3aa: CASSRTGWDSSYEQYF
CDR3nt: TGTGCCAGCAGCCGGACGGGGTGGGACTCATCCTACGAGCAGTACTTC

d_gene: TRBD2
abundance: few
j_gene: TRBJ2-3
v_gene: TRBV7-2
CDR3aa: CASSSIGGGVSADTQYF
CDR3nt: TGTGCCAGCAGCTCCATCGGGGGGGGCGTTAGTGCAGATACGCAGTATTTT